This T cell receptor (beta chain) was observed in a study of shared clonotypes between healthy human individuals. General study results and limits: Several donors showed sharing of about 4.7% of naive CD4 clonotypes.

About this clone itself: The antigen remains undetermined.

CD45RO-negative, CCR7-selected cells formed the naive CD8 fraction, which excluded terminally differentiated effector memory CD45RA+ cells. There were only Caucasian adults among the donors, and all lived in Nashville, Tennessee. Each cell subset's genomic DNA was divided evenly among several immunoSEQ plates. Replicate PCRs for sorted subsets used approximately 190 ng DNA; this equaled 25,000 to 35,000 T cell genomes. Sequencing used immunoSEQ multiplex PCR; TCRdb keeps in-frame clones, though not all of them. The profile shows some 740,000 clones, 85% to 95% of them singletons. V was pared by 0 bases and J by 1 base, with 21 bases between. The CDR3 runs 18 residues. Germline values: CDR1 SQVTM, CDR2 ANQGSEA.

The V call is TRBV29-1, the J call TRBJ2-5, with D possibly being TRBD1 or TRBD2 (5 bases each). The sequence was obtained from a man under 40 in good health. Sequenced sample: naive CD8+ T cells sorted from blood. The CDR3 is CSVEDLQRGAGSQETQYF. Here the CDR3 DNA reads TGCAGCGTTGAAGATCTTCAGCGAGGGGCGGGCTCCCAAGAGACCCAGTACTTC.